This T cell receptor beta chain was documented in a study of human T cells and chemical hapten exposure. Overall study: Alopecia universalis, totalis or areata was present in patients who were mostly female. Study-wide points: Sensitization with DPC brought no change to TCRs above 1 in 1000 in frequency.

Trimming pared 2 bases from V and 4 bases from J, leaving 10 bases between. Germline assignment: CDR1 SGHTA and CDR2 FQGNSA. This CDR3 has 14 amino acids. Individual cDNA molecules in this library carried unique molecular identifiers. Original processing methods: Samples held a median of approximately 96,000 TCRs, range about 23,224–750,000. TCRdb re-analysed the RACE reads in MiXCR, keeping a single row per CDR3 protein. For this entry, the V and J calls and clone size follow TCRdb and not the study's own pipeline. The table shows under 300,000 distinct CDR3 sequences, with around 7.3% occurring only once. This clonotype occurred many times. Its antigen is undetermined. Time point indicated: pre-sensitization, week 0. Treatment: therapeutic diphenylcyclopropenone sensitization with weekly scalp DPC.

The chain uses TRBV7-2 and TRBJ2-3; D may be TRBD1 (5 bases). The sequenced sample was whole blood, obtained in connection with sensitization to the hapten diphenylcyclopropenone (DPC). The TCR sequence derives from a man aged 18 to 35 with alopecia areata. Some clones in this sample may be carry-over from other donors' samples. CDR3 region: CASSLSTESDTQYF. In DNA, the CDR3 is TGTGCCAGCAGCTTATCGACAGAGTCAGATACGCAGTATTTT. The whole variable domain, remainder taken from reference TRBV7-2 and TRBJ2-3, is GAGVSQSPSNKVTEKGKDVELRCDPISGHTALYWYRQSLGQGLEFLIYFQGNSAPDKSGLPSDRFSAERTGGSVSTLTIQRTQQEDSAVYLCASSLSTESDTQYFGPGTRLTVL.